The following is a TCR beta chain sequence with its context. The data were obtained in a study of blood T cell repertoires in COVID-19. The overall study: Acute and convalescent COVID-19 samples came from the United States, Italy and Spain.

The repertoire was sequenced with immunoSEQ multiplex PCR; TCRdb's copy has only in-frame clones and lacks some. The profile shows some 230,000 clones, about 80% of them singletons. Sequencing used peripheral blood. The sequence came from a woman aged 60-70 years with acute or convalescent COVID-19.

The DNA for the CDR3 is TGTGCCAGCCATGGACAGAACTATGGCTACACCTTC. Encoded protein: CASHGQNYGYTF. The chain joins TRBV2 to TRBJ1-2; the D gene is possibly TRBD1 (6 bases). Germline values: CDR1 SNHLY, CDR2 FYNNEI. This CDR3 has 12 amino acids. Trimming pared 8 bases from V and 2 bases from J, leaving 9 bases between. Combining the CDR3 with reference TRBV2 and TRBJ1-2 gives the whole variable domain EPEVTQTPSHQVTQMGQEVILRCVPISNHLYFYWYRQILGQKVEFLVSFYNNEISEKSEIFDDQFSVERPDGSNFTLKIRSTKLEDSAMYFCASHGQNYGYTFGSGTRLTVV.